The next 5 T cell receptor beta chains were all read from a single sample in a study of blood T cell repertoires in COVID-19. TCRdb's copy holds only in-frame clones and misses some; the assay was immunoSEQ multiplex PCR. The top ten clones hold approximately 5% of a sample with some 210,000 clones, roughly 86% of them seen once. The source material was peripheral blood. These receptors were taken from a woman in her seventies with active or convalescent COVID-19.

This chain uses TRBV27 with TRBJ1-1, with 8 positions matching TRBD1. The germline gives CDR1 MNHEY, CDR2 SMNVEV (reference sequence). After removal of 5 bases from V and 2 bases from J, the junction contained 10 bases not matched to a gene. The CDR3 extends over 16 amino acids. CDR3 sequence: CASSPYRGSVNTEAFF. CDR3 in DNA: TGTGCCAGCAGTCCTTACAGGGGGTCGGTCAACACTGAAGCTTTCTTT.

The V call is TRBV3-1 (or the pseudogene TRBV3-2), the J call TRBJ2-7; 7 bases map to TRBD2. V gave up 3 bases and J gave up 7 bases; unmatched junction bases: 9. The length of the CDR3 is 14 residues. Germline V gives CDR1 LGHDT, CDR2 YNNKEL (reference sequence). CDR3 in amino acids: CASSQPAGGKEQYF. The CDR3 region has the DNA TGTGCCAGCAGCCAGCCTGCCGGGGGGAAGGAGCAGTACTTC.

This clone has a handful of counts. The chain couples TRBV2 to TRBJ2-1; 10 bases match TRBD2. V gave up 7 bases and J gave up 6 bases; unmatched junction bases: 9. CDR3 length: 15 amino acids. Germline CDR1 is SNHLY and CDR2 is FYNNEI. The CDR3 coding sequence is TGTGCCAGCATGGCGACCGCTAGCGGGAGCAATGAGCAGTTCTTC. This gives the protein CASMATASGSNEQFF.

The J gene is TRBJ1-1, the V gene TRBV14; no firm D call. V lost 5 bases and J lost 5, with 15 bases in between. The CDR3 length is 14 residues. Germline lookup yields CDR1 SGHDN and CDR2 FVKESK. The CDR3 nucleotides are TGTGCCAGCAGCTCGCAAGCTGGTAAAACTGAAGCTTTCTTT. It translates to CASSSQAGKTEAFF.

This chain connects TRBV29-1 to TRBJ1-2; D possibly corresponds to TRBD1 (6 bases). There are 15 residues in the CDR3. Germline V gene lookup returns CDR1 SQVTM and CDR2 ANQGSEA. V shed 1 base and J shed 5 bases, with 17 bases lying between them. CDR3 nucleotide sequence: TGCAGCGTTGAAGTATCTCGGGGGGCGGGGTATGGCTACACCTTC. Amino acids: CSVEVSRGAGYGYTF.